Sequencing of this TCR beta chain was carried out in a study of OX40 agonist ivuxolimab in advanced cancers. Study-wide results and caveats: CD8+ T cells showed, on average, more clonal expansion than CD4+ cells.

V lost 1 base and J 5 bases, leaving 11 bases between the germline ends. The CDR3 is 15 amino acids. Germline CDR1 reads SGHVS; CDR2 reads FNYEAQ. Patients with a history of autoimmune disease or on systemic immunosuppression were excluded. The sampling schedule covered blood at baseline, cycle 4 day 1, and cycle 7 day 1. The method was immunoSEQ multiplex PCR; TCRdb's version includes in-frame clones alone and lacks a portion of them. The profile shows 50,000 to 65,000 clones, around nine tenths of them singletons. This clone ranks as medium-sized. The antigen remains unidentified. The material was CD4+ or CD8+ T cells sorted from blood, obtained in a trial of the OX40 agonist ivuxolimab. The TCR originated in an adult with an advanced solid tumor such as melanoma, head and neck, liver or kidney cancer. The chain carries TRBV7-6 and TRBJ2-2, with D possibly matching TRBD1 (6 bases). DNA for the CDR3: TGTGCCAGCAGCTTAGTTGCAGGGGTAACCGGGGAGCTGTTTTTT. This codes for CASSLVAGVTGELFF.